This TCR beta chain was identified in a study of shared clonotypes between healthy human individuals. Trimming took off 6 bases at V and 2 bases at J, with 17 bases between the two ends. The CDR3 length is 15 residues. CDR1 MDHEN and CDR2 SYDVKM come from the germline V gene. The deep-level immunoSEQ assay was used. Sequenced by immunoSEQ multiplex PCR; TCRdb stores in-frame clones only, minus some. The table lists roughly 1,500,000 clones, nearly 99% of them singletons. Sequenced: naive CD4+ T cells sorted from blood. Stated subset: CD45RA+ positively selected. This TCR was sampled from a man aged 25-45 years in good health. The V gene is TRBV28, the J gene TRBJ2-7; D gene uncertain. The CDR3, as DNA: TGTGCCAGCAGCCCCGTCTGGGGATTGGCCTACGAGCAGTACTTC. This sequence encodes CASSPVWGLAYEQYF.